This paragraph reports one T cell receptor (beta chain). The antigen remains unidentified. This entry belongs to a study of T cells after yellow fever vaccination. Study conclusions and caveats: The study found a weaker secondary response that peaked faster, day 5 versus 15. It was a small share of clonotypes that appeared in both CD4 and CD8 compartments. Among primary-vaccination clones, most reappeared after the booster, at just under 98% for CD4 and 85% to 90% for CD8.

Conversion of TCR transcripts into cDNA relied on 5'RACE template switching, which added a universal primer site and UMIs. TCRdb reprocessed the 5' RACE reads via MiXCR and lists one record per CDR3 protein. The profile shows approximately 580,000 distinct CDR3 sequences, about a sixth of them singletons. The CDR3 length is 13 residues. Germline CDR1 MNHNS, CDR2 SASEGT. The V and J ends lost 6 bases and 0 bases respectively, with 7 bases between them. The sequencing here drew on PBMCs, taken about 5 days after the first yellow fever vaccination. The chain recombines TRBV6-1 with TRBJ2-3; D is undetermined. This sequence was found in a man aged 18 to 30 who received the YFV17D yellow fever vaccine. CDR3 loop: CASRVISTDTQYF. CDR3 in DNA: TGTGCCAGCAGAGTCATTAGCACAGATACGCAGTATTTT.